The 3 T cell receptor beta chains presented below share a single source sample, sequenced in a study of early T cells in non-severe SARS-CoV-2 infection. In TCRdb, the 5' RACE reads were re-called with MiXCR into one record per CDR3 protein. This table holds some 22,000 distinct CDR3 sequences, more than 4% found once. The sample comprised whole blood. All receptors derive from an adult who was a healthcare worker with PCR-confirmed SARS-CoV-2 infection or an uninfected control (not recorded which).

The rearrangement links TRBV5-4 to TRBJ2-3; 7 nucleotides agree with TRBD2. After removal of 0 bases from V and 3 bases from J, the junction contained 1 base not matched to a gene. Germline V gene lookup returns CDR1 SGHNT and CDR2 YYREEE (reference sequence). The CDR3 sequence is 14 residues long. The CDR3 sequence is CASSLGGSTDTQYF. The CDR3 coding sequence is TGTGCCAGCAGCTTGGGCGGGAGTACAGATACGCAGTATTTT.

By share, this clonotype ranks as medium-sized (0.01 to 0.1%). The rearrangement links TRBV4-1 to TRBJ2-5; TRBD1 might be the D (5 bases). This CDR3 has 15 residues. The V end lost 0 bases, the J end lost 2 bases, and 10 bases lay between the germline ends. CDR1 MGHRA and CDR2 YSYEKL come from the germline V gene. CDR3 DNA sequence: TGCGCCAGCAGCCAAGATGGGGCAGCTCAAGAGACCCAGTACTTC. It yields the protein CASSQDGAAQETQYF.

V gene TRBV7-2 combines with J gene TRBJ1-1; D ambiguous. Trimming took 5 bases from V and 2 from J, leaving 12 bases between them. The germline CDR1 and CDR2 sequences are SGHTA and FQGNSA. CDR3 length equals 14 residues. CDR3 sequence reads: CASSPWAANTEAFF. The CDR3 DNA is TGTGCCAGCAGCCCCTGGGCGGCTAACACTGAAGCTTTCTTT.